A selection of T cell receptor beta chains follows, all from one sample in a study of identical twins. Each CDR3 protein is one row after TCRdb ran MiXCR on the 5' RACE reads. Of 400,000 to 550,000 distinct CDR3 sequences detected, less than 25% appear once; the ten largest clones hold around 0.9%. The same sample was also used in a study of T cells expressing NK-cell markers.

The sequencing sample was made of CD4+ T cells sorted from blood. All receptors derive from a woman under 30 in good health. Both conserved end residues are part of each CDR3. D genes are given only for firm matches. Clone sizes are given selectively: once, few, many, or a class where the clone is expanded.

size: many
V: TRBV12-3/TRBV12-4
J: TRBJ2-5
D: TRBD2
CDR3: CASSLAKGLAEKYF
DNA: TGTGCCAGCAGTTTAGCGAAGGGACTAGCGGAAAAGTACTTC

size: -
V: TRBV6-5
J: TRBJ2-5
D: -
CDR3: CASSYSSELGVETQYF
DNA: TGTGCCAGCAGTTACTCTTCTGAGCTTGGGGTCGAGACCCAGTACTTC

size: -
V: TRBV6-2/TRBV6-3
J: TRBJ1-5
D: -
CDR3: CASSDTYSNQPQHF
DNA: TGTGCCAGCAGTGACACCTATAGCAATCAGCCCCAGCATTTT

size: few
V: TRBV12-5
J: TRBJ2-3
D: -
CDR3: CASAQTDTQYF
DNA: TGTGCTAGTGCCCAGACAGATACGCAGTATTTT

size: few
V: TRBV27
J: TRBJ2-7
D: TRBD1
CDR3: CASSLSIPGTVRYEQYF
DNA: TGTGCCAGCAGTTTATCGATCCCCGGGACAGTTCGGTACGAGCAGTACTTC

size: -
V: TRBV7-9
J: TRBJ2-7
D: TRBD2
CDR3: CASSLGLADAYEQYF
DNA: TGTGCCAGCAGCTTGGGACTAGCGGATGCCTACGAGCAGTACTTC

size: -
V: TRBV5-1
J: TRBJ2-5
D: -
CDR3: CASSLKGEETQYF
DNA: TGCGCCAGCAGCTTGAAGGGGGAAGAGACCCAGTACTTC

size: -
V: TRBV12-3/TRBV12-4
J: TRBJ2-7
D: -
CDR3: CASSLEVRVGGEQYF
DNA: TGTGCCAGCAGTTTAGAGGTCAGGGTAGGGGGAGAGCAGTACTTC

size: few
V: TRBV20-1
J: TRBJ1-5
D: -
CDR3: CSARGHEGVAQPQHF
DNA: TGCAGTGCTAGAGGGCATGAGGGGGTTGCTCAGCCCCAGCATTTT

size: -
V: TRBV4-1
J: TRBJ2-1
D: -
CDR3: CASSHPIPGQPPGEQFF
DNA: TGCGCCAGCAGCCATCCGATACCGGGACAACCCCCGGGTGAGCAGTTCTTC

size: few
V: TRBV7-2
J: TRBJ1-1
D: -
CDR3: CASSLVAQVFDAFF
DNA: TGTGCCAGCAGCTTAGTGGCGCAGGTTTTTGATGCTTTCTTT

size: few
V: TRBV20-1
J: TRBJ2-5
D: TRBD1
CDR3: CSASGQGAAAKETQYF
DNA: TGCAGTGCTAGTGGGCAGGGGGCCGCGGCTAAAGAGACCCAGTACTTC

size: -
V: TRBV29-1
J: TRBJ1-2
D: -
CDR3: CSVAEGANYGYTF
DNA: TGCAGCGTTGCGGAGGGAGCTAACTATGGCTACACCTTC

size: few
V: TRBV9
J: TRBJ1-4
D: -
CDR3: CASTEDSYNEKLFF
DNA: TGTGCCAGCACCGAGGACAGCTACAATGAAAAACTGTTTTTT

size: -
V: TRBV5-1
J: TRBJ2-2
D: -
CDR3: CASSFQRTGELFF
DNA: TGCGCCAGCAGCTTTCAGCGCACCGGGGAGCTGTTTTTT

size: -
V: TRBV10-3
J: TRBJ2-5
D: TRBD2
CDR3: CAISEWRGVQETQYF
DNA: TGTGCCATCAGTGAATGGCGGGGGGTCCAAGAGACCCAGTACTTC

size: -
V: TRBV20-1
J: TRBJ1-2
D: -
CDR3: CSATMGGAHNYGYTF
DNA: TGCAGTGCCACGATGGGGGGGGCGCACAACTATGGCTACACCTTC

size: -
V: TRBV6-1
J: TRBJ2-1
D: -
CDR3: CASRRTPGYGEQFF
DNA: TGTGCCAGCAGGCGAACCCCAGGGTATGGTGAGCAGTTCTTC

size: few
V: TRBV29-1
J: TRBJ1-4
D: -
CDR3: CSVEDGRTNEKLFF
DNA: TGCAGCGTTGAAGATGGACGTACTAATGAAAAACTGTTTTTT

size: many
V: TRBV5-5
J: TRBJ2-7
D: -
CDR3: CASSLGGAREQYF
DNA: TGTGCCAGCAGCTTGGGGGGAGCTCGGGAGCAGTACTTC

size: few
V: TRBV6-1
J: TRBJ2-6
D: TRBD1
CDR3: CASKDRPSSGANVLTF
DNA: TGTGCCAGCAAGGACAGGCCAAGCTCTGGGGCCAACGTCCTGACTTTC

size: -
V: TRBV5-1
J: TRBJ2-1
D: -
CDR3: CASSLAISNEQFF
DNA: TGCGCCAGCAGCTTGGCCATTTCCAATGAGCAGTTCTTC

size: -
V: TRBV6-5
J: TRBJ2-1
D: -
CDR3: CASSYSRLGGLNEQFF
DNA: TGTGCCAGCAGTTACTCGAGATTAGGGGGTCTGAATGAGCAGTTCTTC

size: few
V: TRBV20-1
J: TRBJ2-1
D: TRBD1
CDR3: CSARFGTGGNEQFF
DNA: TGCAGTGCTAGATTCGGGACAGGGGGCAATGAGCAGTTCTTC

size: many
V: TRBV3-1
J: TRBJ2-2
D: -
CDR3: CASSQGPAGTGELFF
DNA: TGTGCCAGCAGCCAAGGTCCCGCAGGGACCGGGGAGCTGTTTTTT

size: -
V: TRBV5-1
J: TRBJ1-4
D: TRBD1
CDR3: CASRDDRVTNNEKLFF
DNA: TGCGCCAGCAGAGACGACAGGGTTACGAATAATGAAAAACTGTTTTTT

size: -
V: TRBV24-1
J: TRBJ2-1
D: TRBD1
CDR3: CATSDPLGTGNEQFF
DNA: TGTGCCACCAGTGATCCCCTGGGGACAGGCAATGAGCAGTTCTTC

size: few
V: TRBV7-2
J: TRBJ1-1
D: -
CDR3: CASSFLGPEAFF
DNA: TGTGCCAGCAGCTTTTTGGGACCTGAAGCTTTCTTT

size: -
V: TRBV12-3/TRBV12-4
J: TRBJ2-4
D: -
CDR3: CASSRGAKNIQYF
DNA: TGTGCCAGCAGCCGGGGGGCCAAAAACATTCAGTACTTC

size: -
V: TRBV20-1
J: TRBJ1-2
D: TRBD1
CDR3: CSAPDRVGGYTF
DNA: TGCAGTGCCCCCGACAGGGTTGGCGGCTACACCTTC

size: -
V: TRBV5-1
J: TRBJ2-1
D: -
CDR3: CASSLVPQEGNEQFF
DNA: TGCGCCAGCAGCTTGGTCCCCCAGGAGGGCAATGAGCAGTTCTTC

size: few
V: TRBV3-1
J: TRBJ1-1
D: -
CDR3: CASSPNLGGGVTEAFF
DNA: TGTGCCAGCAGCCCCAATTTAGGGGGGGGAGTCACTGAAGCTTTCTTT

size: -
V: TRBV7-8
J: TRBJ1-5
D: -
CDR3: CASSLLQDGNQPQHF
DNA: TGTGCCAGCAGCTTATTGCAGGATGGTAATCAGCCCCAGCATTTT

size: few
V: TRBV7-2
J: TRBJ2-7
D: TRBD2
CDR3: CASSLGAGTSVYEQYF
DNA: TGTGCCAGCAGCTTGGGAGCCGGGACTAGCGTTTACGAGCAGTACTTC

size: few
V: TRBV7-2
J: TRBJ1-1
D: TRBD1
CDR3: CASTTDRGGLEAFF
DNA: TGTGCCAGCACCACAGACAGGGGTGGTCTAGAAGCTTTCTTT

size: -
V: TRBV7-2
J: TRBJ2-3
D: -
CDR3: CASSSQSPDTQYF
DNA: TGTGCCAGCAGTTCTCAGAGCCCAGATACGCAGTATTTT

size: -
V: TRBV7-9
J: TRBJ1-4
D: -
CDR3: CASSLSGEKLFF
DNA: TGTGCCAGCAGCTTAAGTGGCGAAAAACTGTTTTTT

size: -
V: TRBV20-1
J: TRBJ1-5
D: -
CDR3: CSASTPYSNQPQHF
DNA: TGCAGTGCTAGTACACCATATAGCAATCAGCCCCAGCATTTT

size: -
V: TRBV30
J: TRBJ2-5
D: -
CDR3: CAWSVNWSGTQYF
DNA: TGTGCCTGGAGTGTAAACTGGAGCGGGACCCAGTACTTC